The source of this TCR beta chain is a study of post-analysis software for immune sequencing data. Study-wide findings and caveats: Patients had higher frequencies than controls of roughly five TRBV segments, including TRBV5-6, TRBV5-1 and TRBV20-1.

CDR1 LGHDT and CDR2 YNNKEL come from the germline V gene (reference sequence). The trim removed 4 bases at V and 5 bases at J, leaving 1 base unmatched. The CDR3 contains 13 residues. Unique molecular identifiers were built into the TCR beta cDNA libraries. TCRdb ran MiXCR on the PCR reads and lists one entry per CDR3 protein. The sample lists approximately 570,000 distinct CDR3 sequences, 44% occurring once. This clonotype was seen a few times. Its antigen is undetermined. V and J are TRBV3-1 and TRBJ2-2, with 7 bases that match TRBD1. Specimen: blood. This sequence was found in a girl aged 10-17 years with multiple sclerosis. The CDR3 spells CASSPRGTGELFF. Here the CDR3 DNA reads TGTGCCAGCAGCCCCAGGGGGACCGGGGAGCTGTTTTTT. Combining the CDR3 with reference TRBV3-1 and TRBJ2-2 gives the whole variable domain DTAVSQTPKYLVTQMGNDKSIKCEQNLGHDTMYWYKQDSKKFLKIMFSYNNKELIINETVPNRFSPKSPDKAHLNLHINSLELGDSAVYFCASSPRGTGELFFGEGSRLTVL.